The T cell receptor beta chain under discussion was sequenced for a study of T cell clones after liver transplantation. Thawed unstimulated PBMCs were FACS-sorted by CD3, CD4 and CD8 into two populations. TCRdb's copy holds only in-frame clones and misses some; the assay was immunoSEQ multiplex PCR. The repertoire holds tens of thousands of clones, with under 95% as singletons. Comment on this clone: The antigen is not known.

Regarding the study as a whole: Migration into the graft, not deletion, may explain lost graft donor-reactive T cells.

The V gene's germline CDR1 is SGHDT and CDR2 YYEEEE. The V and J ends lost 4 bases and 10 bases respectively, with 20 bases between them. This CDR3 is 14 amino acids long. The V and J genes are TRBV5-6 and TRBJ1-1; D is possibly TRBD1 (5 bases). The receptor's source is a human patient who received a liver transplant. Some of the T cells might come from the graft donor. Sequencing was performed on CD8+ T cells from blood, taken less than 26 months after liver transplant. CDR3 amino acids: CASSRPGTGQGAFF. DNA for the CDR3: TGTGCCAGCAGCCGCCCGGGGACCGGTCAAGGAGCTTTCTTT.